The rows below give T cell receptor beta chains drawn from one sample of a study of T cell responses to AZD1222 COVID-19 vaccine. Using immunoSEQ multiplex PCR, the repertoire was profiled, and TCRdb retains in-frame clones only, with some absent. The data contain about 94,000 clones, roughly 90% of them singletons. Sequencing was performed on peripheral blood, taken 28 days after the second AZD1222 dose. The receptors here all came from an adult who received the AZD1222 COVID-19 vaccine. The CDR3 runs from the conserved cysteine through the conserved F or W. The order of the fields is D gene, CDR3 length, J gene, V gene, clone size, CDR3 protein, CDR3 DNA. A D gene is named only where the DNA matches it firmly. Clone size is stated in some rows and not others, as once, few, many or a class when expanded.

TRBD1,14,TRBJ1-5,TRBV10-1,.,CASSAGQSNQPQHF,TGCGCCAGCAGCGCGGGACAGTCGAATCAGCCCCAGCATTTT
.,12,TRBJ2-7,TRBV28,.,CASSFGRREQYF,TGTGCCAGCAGTTTTGGCAGGCGGGAGCAGTACTTC
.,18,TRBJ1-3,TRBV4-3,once,CASSQGTVPVTSGNTIYF,TGCGCCAGCAGCCAAGGGACAGTCCCAGTTACCTCTGGAAACACCATATATTTT
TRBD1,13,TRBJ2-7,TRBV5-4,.,CASSWGQGYEQYF,TGTGCCAGCAGCTGGGGACAGGGCTACGAGCAGTACTTC
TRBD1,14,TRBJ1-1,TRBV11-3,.,CASRTGGARAEAFF,TGTGCCAGCAGGACAGGGGGCGCGAGGGCTGAAGCTTTCTTT
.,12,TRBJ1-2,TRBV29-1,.,CSVEAGEHGYTF,TGCAGCGTTGAGGCAGGGGAACATGGCTACACCTTC
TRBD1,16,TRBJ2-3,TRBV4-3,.,CASSQRDRAGPDTQYF,TGCGCCAGCAGCCAAAGGGACAGGGCAGGCCCAGATACGCAGTATTTT
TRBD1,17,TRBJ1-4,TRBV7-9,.,CASSLVDRGPINEKLFF,TGTGCCAGCAGCTTAGTAGACAGGGGGCCCATTAATGAAAAACTGTTTTTT
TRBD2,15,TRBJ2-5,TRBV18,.,CASSPPAGGRETQYF,TGTGCCAGCTCACCACCCGCGGGGGGTAGGGAGACCCAGTACTTC
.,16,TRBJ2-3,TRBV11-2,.,CASSTGQLLSTDTQYF,TGTGCCAGCAGCACAGGACAGCTTCTTAGCACAGATACGCAGTATTTT
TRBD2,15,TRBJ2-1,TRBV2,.,CASGGQRGPYNEQFF,TGTGCCTCGGGGGGGCAGCGGGGGCCCTACAATGAGCAGTTCTTC
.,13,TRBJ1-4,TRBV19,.,CASMRGTNEKLFF,TGTGCCAGTATGCGGGGCACTAATGAAAAACTGTTTTTT
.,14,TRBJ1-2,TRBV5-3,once,CARSLDREDDGYTF,TGTGCCAGAAGCTTGGACCGGGAAGACGATGGCTACACCTTC
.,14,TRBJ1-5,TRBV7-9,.,CASSSTGTNQPQHF,TGTGCCAGCAGCTCCACAGGGACCAATCAGCCCCAGCATTTT
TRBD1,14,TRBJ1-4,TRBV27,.,CASRSETGLQKLFF,TGTGCCAGCAGGAGCGAGACAGGGTTGCAAAAACTGTTTTTT
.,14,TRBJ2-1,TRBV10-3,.,CAISESLSANEQFF,TGTGCCATCAGTGAGTCCCTTAGCGCCAATGAGCAGTTCTTC
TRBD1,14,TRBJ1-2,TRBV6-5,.,CASSPGTGLYGYTF,TGTGCCAGCAGCCCCGGGACAGGGCTTTATGGCTACACCTTC
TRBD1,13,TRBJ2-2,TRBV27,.,CASGRDRAGELFF,TGTGCCAGCGGCCGAGACAGGGCCGGGGAGCTGTTTTTT
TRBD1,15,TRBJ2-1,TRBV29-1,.,CSVDPGQSSYNEQFF,TGCAGCGTTGATCCGGGACAGAGCTCCTACAATGAGCAGTTCTTC
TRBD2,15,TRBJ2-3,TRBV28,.,CASSSIAGSTDTQYF,TGTGCCAGCAGTTCAATAGCGGGCAGCACAGATACGCAGTATTTT
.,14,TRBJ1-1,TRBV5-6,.,CASSLPGENTEAFF,TGTGCCAGCAGCCTGCCAGGGGAGAACACTGAAGCTTTCTTT
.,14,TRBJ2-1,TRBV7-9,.,CASSYGNSYNEQFF,TGTGCCAGCAGCTATGGGAATTCCTACAATGAGCAGTTCTTC
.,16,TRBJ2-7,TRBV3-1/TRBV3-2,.,CASSPPRARGFLEQYF,TGTGCCAGCAGCCCCCCCCGGGCCCGTGGGTTCCTCGAGCAGTACTTC
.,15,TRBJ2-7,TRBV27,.,CASSLLGLARLEQYF,TGTGCCAGCAGTTTACTGGGGCTAGCAAGGCTCGAGCAGTACTTC
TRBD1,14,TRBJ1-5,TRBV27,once,CASSDDRGNQPQHF,TGTGCCAGCAGCGATGACAGGGGGAATCAGCCCCAGCATTTT
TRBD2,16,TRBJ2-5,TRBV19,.,CASSEASGRGQETQYF,TGTGCCAGTAGTGAAGCTAGCGGGAGAGGACAAGAGACCCAGTACTTC
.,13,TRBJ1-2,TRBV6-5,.,CASSGERDYGYTF,TGTGCCAGCAGCGGAGAAAGGGACTATGGCTACACCTTC
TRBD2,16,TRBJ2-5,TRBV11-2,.,CASSLGTSGGPETQYF,TGTGCCAGCAGCTTAGGGACTAGCGGGGGGCCTGAGACCCAGTACTTC
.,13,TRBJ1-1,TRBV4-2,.,CASSQLQGTEAFF,TGTGCCAGCAGCCAGCTACAGGGTACTGAAGCTTTCTTT
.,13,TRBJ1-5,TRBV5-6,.,CASSSDSNQPQHF,TGTGCCAGCAGCTCGGACAGCAATCAGCCCCAGCATTTT
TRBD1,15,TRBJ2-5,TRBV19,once,CASSTRTGLKETQYF,TGTGCCAGTAGTACCCGGACAGGGCTGAAGGAGACCCAGTACTTC
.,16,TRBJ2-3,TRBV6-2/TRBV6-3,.,CASSYSFGGGTDTQYF,TGTGCCAGCAGTTACTCGTTCGGGGGCGGGACAGATACGCAGTATTTT
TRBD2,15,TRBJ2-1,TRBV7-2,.,CASSLGLAGDNEQFF,TGTGCCAGCAGCCTAGGACTAGCGGGGGACAATGAGCAGTTCTTC
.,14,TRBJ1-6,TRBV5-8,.,CASSHLLGNSPLHF,TGTGCCAGCAGTCATCTCCTGGGGAATTCACCCCTCCACTTT
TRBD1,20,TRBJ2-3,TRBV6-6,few,CASSPPGQGVGGLQTDTQYF,TGTGCCAGCAGTCCCCCGGGACAGGGGGTCGGGGGACTACAAACAGATACGCAGTATTTT
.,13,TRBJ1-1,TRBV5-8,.,CASSLYGLGEAFF,TGTGCCAGCAGCTTGTATGGACTTGGTGAAGCTTTCTTT
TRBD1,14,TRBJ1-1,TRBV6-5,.,CASSYGQGETEAFF,TGTGCCAGCAGTTACGGACAGGGAGAGACTGAAGCTTTCTTT
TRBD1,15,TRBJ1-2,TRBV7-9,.,CASSLALEGTVGYTF,TGTGCCAGCAGCTTAGCTTTAGAAGGGACAGTCGGCTACACCTTC
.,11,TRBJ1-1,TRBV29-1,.,CSVARALEAFF,TGCAGCGTTGCGCGGGCGCTTGAAGCTTTCTTT
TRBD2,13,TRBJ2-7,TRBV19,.,CASSIVAGGEQYF,TGTGCCAGTAGTATTGTAGCGGGAGGAGAGCAGTACTTC
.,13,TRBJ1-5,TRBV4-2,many,CASSLTLGQPQHF,TGTGCCAGCAGCCTGACGTTGGGTCAGCCCCAGCATTTT
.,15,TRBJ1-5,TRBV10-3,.,CAISDPGVGNQPQHF,TGTGCCATCAGTGACCCAGGGGTAGGGAATCAGCCCCAGCATTTT
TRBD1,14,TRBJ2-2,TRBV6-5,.,CASSRTGNTGELFF,TGTGCCAGCAGCCGGACAGGGAACACCGGGGAGCTGTTTTTT
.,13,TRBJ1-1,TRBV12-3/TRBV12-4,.,CASSRDMNTEAFF,TGTGCCAGCAGCCGGGACATGAACACTGAAGCTTTCTTT
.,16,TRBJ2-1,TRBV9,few,CASSVGGGHSYNEQFF,TGTGCCAGCAGCGTAGGGGGGGGACACTCCTACAATGAGCAGTTCTTC
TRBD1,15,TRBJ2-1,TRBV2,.,CASKEDRGLYNEQFF,TGTGCCAGCAAGGAGGACAGGGGGCTTTACAATGAGCAGTTCTTC
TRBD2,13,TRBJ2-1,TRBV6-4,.,CASSTGGDNEQFF,TGTGCCAGCAGTACGGGGGGGGACAATGAGCAGTTCTTC
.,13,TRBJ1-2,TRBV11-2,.,CASSLDQRNGYTF,TGTGCCAGCAGCTTAGACCAGAGAAATGGCTACACCTTC
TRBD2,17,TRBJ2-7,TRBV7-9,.,CASSPGGPAGGLGEQYF,TGTGCCAGCAGCCCGGGCGGTCCCGCGGGGGGCTTGGGGGAGCAGTACTTC
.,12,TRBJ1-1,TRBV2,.,CASSRSSTEAFF,TGTGCCAGCAGTCGCTCTAGCACTGAAGCTTTCTTT
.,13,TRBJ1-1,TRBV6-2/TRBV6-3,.,CASSYAGSTEAFF,TGTGCCAGCAGTTACGCAGGGAGCACTGAAGCTTTCTTT
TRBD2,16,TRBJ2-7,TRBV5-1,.,CASSLAAGEGNYEQYF,TGCGCCAGCAGCTTGGCGGCGGGAGAGGGGAACTACGAGCAGTACTTC
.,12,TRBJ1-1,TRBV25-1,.,CASSEPGTEAFF,TGTGCCAGCAGTGAACCGGGAACTGAAGCTTTCTTT
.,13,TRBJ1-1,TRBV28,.,CASRAAGITEAFF,TGTGCCAGCAGAGCCGCAGGGATAACTGAAGCTTTCTTT
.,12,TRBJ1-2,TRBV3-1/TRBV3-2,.,CASSPLEGGYTF,TGTGCCAGCAGCCCGCTGGAGGGGGGCTACACCTTC